The rows below give T cell receptor beta chains drawn from one sample of a study of blood T cell repertoires in COVID-19. Assay used: immunoSEQ multiplex PCR; TCRdb lists only in-frame clones, some missing. The sample includes approximately 100,000 clones, around 90% seen only once; the top ten take approximately 1.1%. The sample consisted of peripheral blood. The receptors were sampled from a human donor in a cohort sampled during active COVID-19. Each CDR3 is given with its conserved first and last residue. Each record gives: clone size, J gene, D gene, V gene, CDR3 protein, CDR3 DNA. The D gene is left open where the match is weak. Clone size, where shown, is once, few, many, or a class for clones that have expanded.

clone size: .
J gene: TRBJ2-5
D gene: TRBD2
V gene: TRBV5-1
CDR3 protein: CASSLASSGGETQYF
CDR3 DNA: TGCGCCAGCAGCTTGGCTTCTAGCGGGGGAGAGACCCAGTACTTC

clone size: .
J gene: TRBJ2-3
D gene: TRBD2
V gene: TRBV18
CDR3 protein: CASSPGTSGTDTQYF
CDR3 DNA: TGTGCCAGCTCACCGGGGACTAGCGGGACAGATACGCAGTATTTT

clone size: .
J gene: TRBJ2-3
D gene: .
V gene: TRBV2
CDR3 protein: CASIRDSDTQYF
CDR3 DNA: TGTGCCAGCATCAGGGACTCAGATACGCAGTATTTT

clone size: .
J gene: TRBJ2-3
D gene: .
V gene: TRBV6-6
CDR3 protein: CASSYSVFVDTQYF
CDR3 DNA: TGTGCCAGCAGTTACTCTGTCTTCGTTGATACGCAGTATTTT

clone size: .
J gene: TRBJ1-4
D gene: .
V gene: TRBV5-1
CDR3 protein: CASSLDQKNEKLFF
CDR3 DNA: TGCGCCAGCAGCTTGGACCAGAAGAATGAAAAACTGTTTTTT

clone size: few
J gene: TRBJ2-7
D gene: .
V gene: TRBV19
CDR3 protein: CASSPGYASYEQYF
CDR3 DNA: TGTGCCAGTAGTCCGGGATATGCCTCCTACGAGCAGTACTTC

clone size: .
J gene: TRBJ1-3
D gene: .
V gene: TRBV6-5
CDR3 protein: CASSLTGSGNTIYF
CDR3 DNA: TGTGCCAGCAGCTTAACAGGCTCTGGAAACACCATATATTTT

clone size: .
J gene: TRBJ1-2
D gene: .
V gene: TRBV27
CDR3 protein: CASSPLLAWGYTF
CDR3 DNA: TGTGCCAGCAGTCCCCTCCTGGCATGGGGCTACACCTTC

clone size: .
J gene: TRBJ2-3
D gene: TRBD1
V gene: TRBV24-1
CDR3 protein: CATSDTTGGATDTQYF
CDR3 DNA: TGTGCCACCAGTGACACTACAGGGGGCGCCACAGATACGCAGTATTTT

clone size: once
J gene: TRBJ2-5
D gene: TRBD1
V gene: TRBV7-9
CDR3 protein: CASSFRDRGAKDDQYF
CDR3 DNA: TGTGCCAGCAGCTTCCGGGACAGGGGGGCGAAAGATGACCAGTACTTC

clone size: .
J gene: TRBJ1-6
D gene: .
V gene: TRBV5-4
CDR3 protein: CASSLRGSYNSPLHF
CDR3 DNA: TGTGCCAGCAGCTTGCGGGGGTCCTATAATTCACCCCTCCACTTT

clone size: .
J gene: TRBJ1-5
D gene: TRBD1
V gene: TRBV6-2/TRBV6-3
CDR3 protein: CASSYPTGAGSGNQPQHF
CDR3 DNA: TGTGCCAGCAGTTACCCAACAGGGGCCGGCTCGGGCAATCAGCCCCAGCATTTT

clone size: .
J gene: TRBJ2-7
D gene: TRBD2
V gene: TRBV5-1
CDR3 protein: CASSLRRLAGVVYEQYF
CDR3 DNA: TGCGCCAGCAGCTTGAGGAGACTAGCGGGAGTAGTATACGAGCAGTACTTC

clone size: .
J gene: TRBJ2-7
D gene: TRBD1
V gene: TRBV4-3
CDR3 protein: CASSPPRATDRAVYEQYF
CDR3 DNA: TGCGCCAGCAGCCCACCGAGAGCTACAGACAGGGCGGTCTACGAGCAGTACTTC

clone size: few
J gene: TRBJ1-5
D gene: .
V gene: TRBV4-3
CDR3 protein: CASSQAPSGINQPQHF
CDR3 DNA: TGCGCCAGCAGCCAAGCGCCCTCAGGGATTAATCAGCCCCAGCATTTT

clone size: .
J gene: TRBJ2-3
D gene: TRBD2
V gene: TRBV4-3
CDR3 protein: CASSPRLAGEPSTDTQYF
CDR3 DNA: TGCGCCAGCAGCCCAAGACTAGCGGGAGAACCTAGCACAGATACGCAGTATTTT

clone size: few
J gene: TRBJ1-1
D gene: TRBD1
V gene: TRBV7-3
CDR3 protein: CASSPGGLGTEAFF
CDR3 DNA: TGTGCCAGCAGCCCAGGGGGGCTGGGCACTGAAGCTTTCTTT

clone size: .
J gene: TRBJ1-3
D gene: .
V gene: TRBV6-5
CDR3 protein: CASSYSRFGNTIYF
CDR3 DNA: TGTGCCAGCAGTTACTCGAGATTCGGGAACACCATATATTTT

clone size: once
J gene: TRBJ2-7
D gene: .
V gene: TRBV7-2
CDR3 protein: CASSLPSSYEQYF
CDR3 DNA: TGTGCCAGCAGCTTACCGAGCTCCTACGAGCAGTACTTC

clone size: .
J gene: TRBJ2-3
D gene: TRBD1
V gene: TRBV27
CDR3 protein: CASSGQGAHVEYF
CDR3 DNA: TGTGCCAGCAGTGGTCAGGGGGCCCACGTGGAGTATTTT

clone size: .
J gene: TRBJ1-6
D gene: TRBD1
V gene: TRBV27
CDR3 protein: CASSARQGQGSPLHF
CDR3 DNA: TGTGCCAGCAGTGCCCGACAGGGCCAGGGCTCACCCCTCCACTTT

clone size: .
J gene: TRBJ2-1
D gene: TRBD2
V gene: TRBV6-2/TRBV6-3
CDR3 protein: CASSLAGPYNEQFF
CDR3 DNA: TGTGCCAGCAGCCTAGCGGGGCCCTACAATGAGCAGTTCTTC

clone size: .
J gene: TRBJ2-7
D gene: TRBD2
V gene: TRBV18
CDR3 protein: CASSPPLAGGREQYF
CDR3 DNA: TGTGCCAGCTCACCACCTTTAGCGGGAGGGCGCGAGCAGTACTTC

clone size: .
J gene: TRBJ2-3
D gene: .
V gene: TRBV6-1
CDR3 protein: CASSAQILDGTDTQYF
CDR3 DNA: TGTGCCAGCAGTGCCCAGATACTAGATGGCACAGATACGCAGTATTTT

clone size: .
J gene: TRBJ1-2
D gene: .
V gene: TRBV6-5
CDR3 protein: CASRNGGSTNYGYTF
CDR3 DNA: TGTGCCAGTCGGAATGGGGGGAGTACTAACTATGGCTACACCTTC

clone size: .
J gene: TRBJ2-1
D gene: TRBD1
V gene: TRBV12-5
CDR3 protein: CASGSTGGTFYNEQFF
CDR3 DNA: TGTGCTAGTGGTTCTACAGGGGGGACCTTCTACAATGAGCAGTTCTTC

clone size: .
J gene: TRBJ1-3
D gene: .
V gene: TRBV10-3
CDR3 protein: CAISSGQPSSGNTIYF
CDR3 DNA: TGTGCCATCAGTTCAGGACAGCCATCCTCTGGAAACACCATATATTTT

clone size: .
J gene: TRBJ2-2
D gene: .
V gene: TRBV11-2
CDR3 protein: CASSPRTSNTGELFF
CDR3 DNA: TGTGCCAGCAGCCCGCGGACATCGAACACCGGGGAGCTGTTTTTT

clone size: .
J gene: TRBJ1-2
D gene: .
V gene: TRBV5-1
CDR3 protein: CASSLGQPHGYTF
CDR3 DNA: TGCGCCAGCAGCCTTGGACAGCCGCACGGCTACACCTTC

clone size: once
J gene: TRBJ2-3
D gene: .
V gene: TRBV6-6
CDR3 protein: CASSYRGRDTQYF
CDR3 DNA: TGTGCCAGCAGTTATCGGGGGAGGGATACGCAGTATTTT

clone size: .
J gene: TRBJ2-4
D gene: TRBD1
V gene: TRBV18
CDR3 protein: CASSPKQGVYPKNIQYF
CDR3 DNA: TGTGCCAGCTCACCCAAACAGGGGGTCTATCCCAAAAACATTCAGTACTTC

clone size: .
J gene: TRBJ1-1
D gene: .
V gene: TRBV4-2
CDR3 protein: CASSLGAAQNTEAFF
CDR3 DNA: TGTGCCAGCAGCTTGGGGGCAGCCCAGAACACTGAAGCTTTCTTT

clone size: .
J gene: TRBJ1-5
D gene: .
V gene: TRBV19
CDR3 protein: CASAPGGTAQPQHF
CDR3 DNA: TGTGCCAGTGCCCCCGGGGGTACAGCCCAGCCCCAGCATTTT

clone size: .
J gene: TRBJ2-2
D gene: .
V gene: TRBV5-1
CDR3 protein: CASGSSRGKNTGELFF
CDR3 DNA: TGCGCCAGCGGTAGTAGTCGCGGGAAAAACACCGGGGAGCTGTTTTTT

clone size: .
J gene: TRBJ1-2
D gene: .
V gene: TRBV3-1/TRBV3-2
CDR3 protein: CASSRMGGPNSYGYTF
CDR3 DNA: TGTGCCAGCAGTCGTATGGGAGGGCCCAATTCCTATGGCTACACCTTC

clone size: .
J gene: TRBJ1-2
D gene: TRBD1
V gene: TRBV7-9
CDR3 protein: CASSSGQGGSYGYTF
CDR3 DNA: TGTGCCAGCAGCTCAGGACAGGGGGGTTCGTATGGCTACACCTTC

clone size: .
J gene: TRBJ1-4
D gene: .
V gene: TRBV4-1
CDR3 protein: CASSQGPTTQTNEKLFF
CDR3 DNA: TGCGCCAGCAGCCAGGGCCCCACAACTCAAACTAATGAAAAACTGTTTTTT

clone size: .
J gene: TRBJ1-6
D gene: TRBD1
V gene: TRBV6-5
CDR3 protein: CASAQGNNSPLHF
CDR3 DNA: TGTGCCAGCGCACAGGGGAACAATTCACCCCTCCACTTT

clone size: .
J gene: TRBJ2-7
D gene: .
V gene: TRBV7-9
CDR3 protein: CASSHGLYEQYF
CDR3 DNA: TGTGCCAGCAGCCACGGACTTTACGAGCAGTACTTC

clone size: .
J gene: TRBJ2-1
D gene: TRBD2
V gene: TRBV2
CDR3 protein: CASSEGLADYNEQFF
CDR3 DNA: TGTGCCAGCAGTGAAGGACTAGCGGACTACAATGAGCAGTTCTTC

clone size: .
J gene: TRBJ1-3
D gene: .
V gene: TRBV9
CDR3 protein: CASSVAPAGASGNTIYF
CDR3 DNA: TGTGCCAGCAGCGTAGCCCCAGCGGGCGCCTCTGGAAACACCATATATTTT

clone size: .
J gene: TRBJ1-4
D gene: .
V gene: TRBV19
CDR3 protein: CASSKGGRKNEKLFF
CDR3 DNA: TGTGCCAGTAGTAAAGGTGGCAGGAAGAATGAAAAACTGTTTTTT

clone size: .
J gene: TRBJ2-7
D gene: .
V gene: TRBV15
CDR3 protein: CATSRDLQSYEQYF
CDR3 DNA: TGTGCCACCAGCAGAGATTTACAGTCCTACGAGCAGTACTTC

clone size: .
J gene: TRBJ1-2
D gene: .
V gene: TRBV5-1
CDR3 protein: CASSLGAGYGYTF
CDR3 DNA: TGCGCCAGCAGCTTGGGTGCAGGCTATGGCTACACCTTC

clone size: .
J gene: TRBJ2-4
D gene: TRBD1
V gene: TRBV6-6
CDR3 protein: CASSLAGGTADIQYF
CDR3 DNA: TGTGCCAGCAGTCTAGCAGGGGGAACCGCAGACATTCAGTACTTC

clone size: .
J gene: TRBJ2-5
D gene: .
V gene: TRBV5-4
CDR3 protein: CASSLADGWRGPNETQYF
CDR3 DNA: TGTGCCAGCAGCTTGGCCGATGGGTGGAGGGGACCCAACGAGACCCAGTACTTC

clone size: .
J gene: TRBJ2-7
D gene: TRBD1
V gene: TRBV27
CDR3 protein: CASSFRRDRVYEQYF
CDR3 DNA: TGTGCCAGCAGTTTTCGCCGGGACAGGGTATACGAGCAGTACTTC

clone size: once
J gene: TRBJ2-7
D gene: .
V gene: TRBV28
CDR3 protein: CASSLAGSYEQYF
CDR3 DNA: TGTGCCAGCAGTTTGGCGGGATCCTACGAGCAGTACTTC

clone size: .
J gene: TRBJ1-3
D gene: .
V gene: TRBV6-5
CDR3 protein: CASSYRGLGNTIYF
CDR3 DNA: TGTGCCAGCAGTTACAGGGGGTTAGGAAACACCATATATTTT

clone size: .
J gene: TRBJ1-1
D gene: TRBD1
V gene: TRBV12-3/TRBV12-4
CDR3 protein: CASTPTGYHEAFF
CDR3 DNA: TGTGCCAGCACTCCGACAGGGTACCATGAAGCTTTCTTT

clone size: .
J gene: TRBJ2-1
D gene: TRBD2
V gene: TRBV5-6
CDR3 protein: CASSLEFGTSVFYEQFF
CDR3 DNA: TGTGCCAGCAGCTTGGAATTCGGGACTAGCGTTTTCTATGAGCAGTTCTTC

clone size: once
J gene: TRBJ2-3
D gene: TRBD1
V gene: TRBV5-1
CDR3 protein: CASNPQGQGAGTDTQYF
CDR3 DNA: TGCGCCAGCAACCCCCAAGGTCAGGGGGCGGGCACAGATACGCAGTATTTT

clone size: .
J gene: TRBJ2-7
D gene: .
V gene: TRBV2
CDR3 protein: CASSFLGGNEQYF
CDR3 DNA: TGTGCCAGCAGTTTCCTAGGGGGAAACGAGCAGTACTTC

clone size: .
J gene: TRBJ1-5
D gene: .
V gene: TRBV19
CDR3 protein: CASSIISGVRYQPQHF
CDR3 DNA: TGTGCCAGTAGTATAATTAGTGGTGTACGTTATCAGCCCCAGCATTTT

clone size: few
J gene: TRBJ1-6
D gene: TRBD1
V gene: TRBV14
CDR3 protein: CASSQLTGSSYNSPLHF
CDR3 DNA: TGTGCCAGCAGCCAACTGACAGGGAGCTCCTATAATTCACCCCTCCACTTT

clone size: once
J gene: TRBJ2-5
D gene: TRBD1
V gene: TRBV6-5
CDR3 protein: CASSHGQGETQYF
CDR3 DNA: TGTGCCAGCAGTCACGGACAGGGAGAGACCCAGTACTTC

clone size: .
J gene: TRBJ2-5
D gene: TRBD1
V gene: TRBV5-1
CDR3 protein: CASSLTGGETQYF
CDR3 DNA: TGCGCCAGCAGCTTGACAGGGGGAGAGACCCAGTACTTC

clone size: .
J gene: TRBJ1-1
D gene: .
V gene: TRBV9
CDR3 protein: CASSVFGEGYTEAFF
CDR3 DNA: TGTGCCAGCAGCGTATTCGGGGAGGGGTACACTGAAGCTTTCTTT

clone size: .
J gene: TRBJ2-5
D gene: .
V gene: TRBV19
CDR3 protein: CASSRGAGETQYF
CDR3 DNA: TGTGCCAGTAGCAGGGGGGCCGGGGAGACCCAGTACTTC

clone size: .
J gene: TRBJ2-7
D gene: TRBD1
V gene: TRBV2
CDR3 protein: CASSTRQGNEQYF
CDR3 DNA: TGTGCCAGCAGTACTCGACAGGGTAACGAGCAGTACTTC